Following are 5 T cell receptor beta chains from one sample sequenced in a study of blood T cell repertoires in COVID-19. The protocol was immunoSEQ multiplex PCR, while the TCRdb copy is restricted to in-frame clones and leaves out a portion. This sample has tens of thousands of clones; 83% occur once, and the top ten carry 16%. Sequenced material: peripheral blood. The receptors here all came from a man in his forties with acute or convalescent COVID-19.

V is TRBV11-3 and J is TRBJ2-5, with TRBD2 matching over 8 bases. Germline CDR1 is SGHNT and CDR2 is YENEEA. V shed 5 bases and J 0 bases; nucleotides not matched to a gene: 2. This CDR3 is built from 14 residues. The CDR3: CASSAGRDQETQYF. CDR3 DNA sequence: TGTGCCAGCAGCGCCGGGAGGGACCAAGAGACCCAGTACTTC.

This clone was observed once. V and J are TRBV5-1 and TRBJ1-1, with TRBD1 matching 8 bases. Germline loops: CDR1 SGHRS, CDR2 YFSETQ. Trimming removed 6 bases from V and 4 bases from J; junction bases left unmatched: 17. This CDR3 is built from 17 residues. The CDR3: CASNRGQGGGTGTEAFF. The CDR3 region has the DNA TGCGCCAGCAATAGAGGACAGGGAGGAGGAACGGGCACTGAAGCTTTCTTT.

V and J are TRBV29-1 and TRBJ1-2; D uncertain. Per the germline V gene, CDR1 is SQVTM and CDR2 is ANQGSEA. The CDR3 has 11 residues. The V and J ends lost 4 bases and 6 bases respectively, with 9 bases between them. This CDR3 reads CSVVEENGYTF. The CDR3 coding sequence is TGCAGCGTTGTTGAAGAGAATGGCTACACCTTC.

CDR3 nucleotides: TGTGCCAGCAGTTTAAAGCACAGGGACTACGAGCAGTACTTC. Its protein is CASSLKHRDYEQYF. The J gene is TRBJ2-7, the V gene TRBV27; weak D call: TRBD1 (6 bases). Trimming took off 2 bases at V and 3 bases at J, with 11 bases between the two ends. The CDR3 covers 14 residues. The germline V gene has CDR1 MNHEY and CDR2 SMNVEV (reference sequence).

This chain joins TRBV19 and TRBJ2-3, with 9 bases identical to TRBD1. CDR3 length: 15 residues. Germline values: CDR1 LNHDA, CDR2 SQIVND (reference sequence). The J segment lost 3 bases and the V segment lost 5 bases, leaving 6 bases of the junction unmatched. In DNA form, the CDR3 reads TGTGCCAGTAGTCCGGGACAGGGTCGGACAGATACGCAGTATTTT. Its protein product is CASSPGQGRTDTQYF.